One sample yielded the 11 T cell receptor beta chains listed below, sequenced in a study of Ad26.COV2.S vaccination and SARS-CoV-2 variants. Profiled with immunoSEQ multiplex PCR; TCRdb holds only in-frame clones, not every one. The profile shows 290,000 or so clones, roughly 86% of them singletons. Regarding treatment: around 19 received Ad26.COV2.S at low or high dose, single or two shots; 5 received placebo; per-sample allocation not given. Each sample was drawn 63 days after the first injection (of vaccine or placebo). The input for sequencing was peripheral blood, taken in a trial of Ad26.COV2.S vaccine versus placebo. All receptors come from a person between 18 and 59 years old who received the Ad26.COV2.S COVID-19 vaccine or a placebo.

This clone was counted once. The gene calls are TRBV6-1 and TRBJ1-2; no definite D call. CDR3 length: 14 amino acids. Germline V lookup: CDR1 MNHNS, CDR2 SASEGT. V gave up 0 bases and J gave up 4 bases, with 9 bases separating them. CDR3 DNA sequence: TGTGCCAGCAGTGAAGCGCTCAGCTTCTATGGCTACACCTTC. This codes for CASSEALSFYGYTF.

The V call is TRBV30, the J call TRBJ1-2; a weak D match, TRBD1 (6 bases). CDR3 size: 13 residues. Deletions cut 2 bases from V and 8 bases from J, with 15 bases between. Germline V gives CDR1 GTSNPN, CDR2 SVGIG (reference sequence). The CDR3 loop reads CAWSNKGGWGYTF. The CDR3 coding sequence is TGTGCCTGGAGTAATAAGGGGGGATGGGGCTACACCTTC. The variable domain in full, with the rest retrieved from reference TRBV30 and TRBJ1-2, is SQTIHQWPATLVQPVGSPLSLECTVEGTSNPNLYWYRQAAGRGLQLLFYSVGIGQISSEVPQNLSASRPQDRQFILSSKKLLLSDSGFYLCAWSNKGGWGYTFGSGTRLTVV.

The chain couples TRBV2 to TRBJ1-1, with D unclear. Trimming removed 0 bases at V and 2 bases at J, with 10 bases between. This CDR3 is 15 amino acids long. Germline assignment: CDR1 SNHLY and CDR2 FYNNEI. CDR3 bases: TGTGCCAGCAGTGAAGCAAGGACGGGAAACACTGAAGCTTTCTTT. This encodes CASSEARTGNTEAFF.

This rearrangement joins TRBV5-6 to TRBJ2-1; D may be TRBD2 (7 bases). Germline assignment: CDR1 SGHDT and CDR2 YYEEEE. The CDR3 contains 16 residues. V lost 4 bases, J lost 0 bases, and 14 bases lay in between. As DNA, the CDR3 is TGTGCCAGCAGCAGAACAGGGAGGGCCTCCTACAATGAGCAGTTCTTC. Its translation is CASSRTGRASYNEQFF.

The chain carries TRBV6-2 or TRBV6-3 and TRBJ1-1; no definite D call. The germline V gene has CDR1 MNHEY and CDR2 SVGEGT. The CDR3 has 14 amino acids. Trimming shortened V by 6 bases and J by 3 bases, and 14 bases separated the two germline ends. The CDR3 region has the DNA TGTGCCAGCAGCAACCAAGGACCGCACACTGAAGCTTTCTTT. Translated, it gives CASSNQGPHTEAFF.

This chain links TRBV9 with TRBJ2-7; possible D gene TRBD2, 5 bases. The CDR3 totals 14 residues. V was pared by 0 bases and J by 2 bases, with 9 bases between. Germline values: CDR1 SGDLS, CDR2 YYNGEE. The CDR3 loop is CASSVGEGPYEQYF. CDR3 coding DNA: TGTGCCAGCAGCGTAGGTGAGGGCCCCTACGAGCAGTACTTC.

This clone was seen a single time. V and J are TRBV29-1 and TRBJ2-3, with D tentatively TRBD2 (5 bases). With 3 bases removed from V and 4 bases from J, the gap between germline ends came to 17 bases. CDR1 SQVTM and CDR2 ANQGSEA come from the germline V gene. The CDR3 is 15 amino acids. The CDR3 bases are TGCAGCGTTGATGTCGGGGAATTATTTGCAGATACGCAGTATTTT. Its protein is CSVDVGELFADTQYF.

The chain employs TRBV29-1 and TRBJ1-1; 7 bases map to TRBD1. The CDR3 has 13 amino acids. The germline V gene encodes CDR1 SQVTM and CDR2 ANQGSEA. The V gene end was trimmed by 5 bases and the J gene end by 2 bases; junction bases not matched to a gene: 5. The CDR3 is CSVLTGLNTEAFF. The CDR3 bases are TGCAGCGTTCTGACAGGGCTAAACACTGAAGCTTTCTTT.

V is TRBV10-1 and J is TRBJ2-5; no clear D gene. V was pared by 3 bases and J by 4 bases, with 9 bases between. This CDR3 comprises 13 residues. The V gene's germline CDR1 is WNHNN and CDR2 SYGVQD (reference sequence). CDR3 coding DNA: TGCGCCAGCAGTGAAGGTGTCCGAGAGACCCAGTACTTC. Translating it yields CASSEGVRETQYF.

The gene calls are TRBV6-5 and TRBJ2-5, with a possible D match to TRBD2 (6 bases). The CDR3 extends over 14 amino acids. The germline CDR1 and CDR2 sequences are MNHEY and SVGAGI. Trimming took off 2 bases at V and 7 bases at J, with 14 bases between the two ends. In DNA, the CDR3 is TGTGCCAGCAGTTACGTTCGGCGGGGTGCGACCCAGTACTTC. Translation: CASSYVRRGATQYF.

This clone has a single count. This chain uses TRBV7-3 with TRBJ2-1, with D possibly TRBD1 on 6 matching bases. V lost 2 bases, J lost 2 bases, and 10 bases lay in between. There are 15 residues in the CDR3. Germline loops: CDR1 SGHTA, CDR2 FQGTGA. The CDR3 region is CASSLVQGTYNEQFF. CDR3 sequence (DNA): TGTGCCAGCAGCTTAGTTCAGGGGACCTACAATGAGCAGTTCTTC.